A single sample gave rise to the 18 T cell receptor beta chains below, sequenced in a study of OX40 agonist ivuxolimab in advanced cancers. Clones were sequenced by immunoSEQ multiplex PCR, and TCRdb holds only the in-frame ones, with some missing. The sample carries 20,000 to 25,000 clones, approximately 70% recorded once. This sample comprised CD4+ or CD8+ T cells sorted from blood, obtained in a trial of the OX40 agonist ivuxolimab. These receptors all stem from an adult with an advanced solid tumor such as melanoma, head and neck, liver or kidney cancer.

The CDR3 coding sequence is TGTGCCAGCAGCGCCGATAAAGAGACCCAGTACTTC. Its protein product is CASSADKETQYF. This sequence joins TRBV7-9 and TRBJ2-5; D not certain. Germline V gene sequence: CDR1 SEHNR, CDR2 FQNEAQ (reference sequence). The CDR3 extends over 12 amino acids. The germline V and J ends were trimmed by 5 bases and 3 bases, with 7 bases remaining between them.

In regard to this clone: A far bigger clonotype differs at one base, so this is likely a read error. The chain couples TRBV11-3 to TRBJ1-2; D gene unclear. Between the trimmed V and J ends, which lost 2 bases and 2 bases, there was a span of 15 bases. This CDR3 is 16 amino acids long. The germline V gene encodes CDR1 SGHNT and CDR2 YENEEA. The CDR3 bases are TGTGCCAGCAGCTTATTCCACCGCGAAGGGAACTATGGCTACACCTTC. Amino acid sequence: CASSLFHREGNYGYTF.

The rearrangement joins TRBV6-4 to TRBJ1-2; TRBD1 matches 7 bases. Germline assignment: CDR1 MRHNA and CDR2 SNTAGT. V gave up 1 base and J gave up 6 bases; unmatched junction bases: 5. The CDR3 has 14 residues. The CDR3 bases are TGTGCCAGCAGTGACTTTAGTACAGGGGATGGCTACACCTTC. It encodes CASSDFSTGDGYTF.

The rearrangement uses TRBV11-3 and TRBJ2-7; D could derive from TRBD1 or TRBD2 (5 bases each). CDR1 SGHNT and CDR2 YENEEA come from the germline V gene. The CDR3 covers 11 residues. Trimming left V 5 bases short and J 7 bases short, with 9 bases between. The CDR3 here is CASSPGTEQYF. The CDR3, as DNA: TGTGCCAGCAGCCCAGGGACGGAGCAGTACTTC.

The chain joins TRBV30 to TRBJ2-7; D not resolved. The CDR3 runs 11 residues. V lost 1 base and J lost 6, with 7 bases in between. Germline V gene sequence: CDR1 GTSNPN, CDR2 SVGIG (reference sequence). CDR3 protein: CAWSAGSEQYF. As DNA, the CDR3 is TGTGCCTGGAGTGCCGGTAGCGAGCAGTACTTC.

The rearrangement uses TRBV6-5 and TRBJ1-4, with 9 bases identical to TRBD1. CDR3 size: 12 residues. The germline V gene has CDR1 MNHEY and CDR2 SVGAGI. Trimming at V came to 5 bases and at J to 17 bases, leaving 9 bases not matched to a gene. CDR3: CASSKGDRDLFF. CDR3 nucleotides: TGTGCCAGCAGTAAGGGGGACAGGGATTTATTTTTT.

V usage is TRBV7-2 and J usage is TRBJ1-2; D perhaps matches TRBD1 (5 bases). Looked up from germline, CDR1 is SGHTA and CDR2 is FQGNSA. The CDR3 is 14 amino acids. Between the trimmed V and J ends, which lost 2 bases and 2 bases, there was a span of 9 bases. The CDR3 region is CASSLNRGNYGYTF. The CDR3 nucleotides read TGTGCCAGCAGCTTAAATCGGGGGAACTATGGCTACACCTTC.

The CDR3 DNA sequence: TGTGCCAGCAGCCCCTATTCGGATGAGCAGTTCTTC. It codes for CASSPYSDEQFF. The chain recombines TRBV2 with TRBJ2-1; no clear D gene. The CDR3 is made up of 12 amino acids. Germline loops: CDR1 SNHLY, CDR2 FYNNEI. V was shortened by 6 bases and J by 8 bases, with 11 bases between the two germline ends.

The chain recombines TRBV7-2 with TRBJ2-2; the D gene is possibly TRBD1 (6 bases). V was shortened by 3 bases and J by 4 bases, with 6 bases between the two germline ends. This CDR3 contains 13 residues. Germline V gene sequence: CDR1 SGHTA, CDR2 FQGNSA. CDR3: CASSLDSTGELFF. CDR3 bases: TGTGCCAGCAGCTTGGACAGCACCGGGGAGCTGTTTTTT.

The chain combines TRBV4-3 with TRBJ2-1; 10 positions agree with TRBD1. Trimming took 0 bases from V and 7 from J; bases not matched to a gene: 6. CDR3 length: 16 amino acids. CDR1 is LGHNA and CDR2 is YSLEER in the germline V gene. The CDR3 region has the DNA TGCGCCAGCAGCCAAGATTGGGGACAGGGGAAGAATGAGCAGTTCTTC. The encoded protein is CASSQDWGQGKNEQFF.

The chain links TRBV10-3 to TRBJ2-7, with 7 nucleotides matching TRBD1. Per the germline V gene, CDR1 is ENHRY and CDR2 is SYGVKD. The CDR3 is made up of 16 amino acids. V shed 5 bases, J shed 0 bases, and the junction held 10 bases outside the gene matches. In DNA form, the CDR3 reads TGTGCCATCAGTTCCGTTTCAGGGGGAAGCTCCTACGAGCAGTACTTC. Residues: CAISSVSGGSSYEQYF.

This chain connects TRBV5-1 to TRBJ2-7; D is unresolved. Trimming removed 4 bases from V and 7 bases from J, with 21 bases in between. The germline V gene encodes CDR1 SGHRS and CDR2 YFSETQ. The CDR3 spans 15 residues. The CDR3 spells CASSRVDRPVNEQYF. The CDR3 coding sequence is TGCGCCAGCAGCCGGGTGGATCGTCCTGTAAATGAGCAGTACTTC.

By frequency in the sample, this clone is medium-sized. The genes are TRBV7-6 and TRBJ2-1; D possibly corresponds to TRBD2 (6 bases). The CDR3 sequence is 12 residues long. Trimming shortened V by 5 bases and J by 7 bases, and 9 bases separated the two germline ends. CDR1 and CDR2 (germline): SGHVS, FNYEAQ. The CDR3 nucleotides are TGTGCCAGCAGCGATGGGGGGAATGAGCAGTTCTTC. It is translated as CASSDGGNEQFF.

This clone was counted once. V gene TRBV7-9 combines with J gene TRBJ2-7; no reliable D call. CDR1 SEHNR and CDR2 FQNEAQ come from the germline V gene (reference sequence). With 7 bases removed from V and 3 bases from J, the gap between germline ends came to 16 bases. The CDR3 runs 14 residues. CDR3 bases: TGTGCCAGCACCCAATGGGCAGGAGACTACGAGCAGTACTTC. Translation gives CASTQWAGDYEQYF.

In DNA form, the CDR3 reads TGTGCCAGCAGTACATCAGGGTCGAAAAACATTCAGTACTTC. It is translated as CASSTSGSKNIQYF. The V and J genes are TRBV27 and TRBJ2-4, with D possibly matching TRBD1 (5 bases). Trimming stripped 5 bases from V and 4 bases from J, with 12 bases between. Germline CDR1 MNHEY, CDR2 SMNVEV (reference sequence). CDR3 length equals 14 residues.

V is TRBV27 and J is TRBJ2-1; 14 nucleotides align to TRBD2. Germline V gives CDR1 MNHEY, CDR2 SMNVEV (reference sequence). CDR3 length equals 17 residues. V was pared by 5 bases and J by 3 bases, with 6 bases of the junction left unmatched. CDR3: CASSSRGTSGGYNEQFF. The CDR3 nucleotides read TGTGCCAGCAGTAGTCGAGGGACTAGCGGGGGCTACAATGAGCAGTTCTTC.

V gene TRBV5-4 combines with J gene TRBJ2-1; 9 bases line up with TRBD2. The V gene end was trimmed by 4 bases and the J gene end by 14 bases; junction bases not matched to a gene: 7. CDR3 length: 12 amino acids. CDR1 SGHNT and CDR2 YYREEE come from the germline V gene (reference sequence). The CDR3: CASSLGGGAKFF. The CDR3 bases are TGTGCCAGCAGCCTTGGCGGGGGGGCGAAGTTCTTC.

The CDR3 nucleotides read TGTGCCAGCAGAACGCGAGGAGCTAACTATGGCTACACCTTC. Translation gives CASRTRGANYGYTF. The V gene is TRBV5-4, the J gene TRBJ1-2; D gene unclear. CDR1 SGHNT and CDR2 YYREEE come from the germline V gene (reference sequence). Between the trimmed V and J ends, which lost 5 bases and 0 bases, there was a span of 11 bases. This CDR3 is 14 amino acids long.